This T cell receptor (beta chain) was sequenced in a study of post-analysis software for immune sequencing data. Study-wide findings and caveats: Included in a set of roughly five TRBV segments more frequent in patients than controls were TRBV5-6, TRBV5-1 and TRBV20-1.

This CDR3 comprises 19 residues. CDR1 is KGHDR and CDR2 is SFDVKD in the germline V gene. V shed 5 bases, J shed 0 bases, and the junction held 14 bases outside the gene matches. As concerns this clonotype: Its antigen is as yet unknown.

The library was made from cDNA and included unique molecular identifiers. TCRdb called the PCR reads again in MiXCR, with one record for every CDR3 protein. This table has 700,000 to 900,000 distinct CDR3 sequences, 46% appearing once. V is TRBV24-1 and J is TRBJ2-1, with 8 nucleotides matching TRBD2. The sequence was obtained from a girl between 10 and 17 years old with multiple sclerosis. Sequenced input: blood. The CDR3 coding sequence is TGTGCCACCAGTGGGGATAAGGTACTAGCGGATAGCTCCTACAATGAGCAGTTCTTC. This gives the protein CATSGDKVLADSSYNEQFF.